This T cell receptor (beta chain) appears in the sequencing data of a study of blood T cells in healthy people across ages. The table lists this clonotype with a few counts. The antigen is unknown. Whole-study results and caveats: A roughly linear fall in TCR beta diversity per million T cells was seen with increasing age.

Germline V gene sequence: CDR1 LNHNV, CDR2 YYDKDF (reference sequence). There are 13 residues in the CDR3. A J-beta primer mix and a sample-barcoded 5' primer were used in a second PCR of about 7 to 11 cycles. The template-switch adaptor, which had 12 random nucleotides, put a tag on each cDNA molecule. TCRdb itself ran the 5' RACE reads through MiXCR, one entry per CDR3 protein. The sample has more than 1 million distinct CDR3 sequences, 45% seen once. V usage is TRBV15 and J usage is TRBJ2-5, with D possibly TRBD1 on 5 matching bases. The end of the DNA aligns better with TRBJ2-4, so the J call may be wrong. The sequencing sample was made of blood. The origin of this receptor is an older woman in good health. The CDR3 DNA reads as TGTGCCACCAGCCGCAGGGATTGGAACATTCAGTACTTC. Its translation is CATSRRDWNIQYF.